This TCR beta chain was found in a study of early T cells in non-severe SARS-CoV-2 infection. There are many counts of this clonotype. Using its own MiXCR run on the 5' RACE reads, TCRdb lists one record per CDR3 protein. The sample has approximately 33,000 distinct CDR3 sequences, roughly 3.9% seen once. J was trimmed by 3 bases and V by 5 bases; bases with no gene match: 5. In germline, CDR1 is SQVTM, CDR2 ANQGSEA. CDR3 size: 13 residues. The V call is TRBV29-1, the J call TRBJ2-5, with 8 bases that match TRBD1. Material for sequencing was whole blood. The receptor was isolated from an adult who was a healthcare worker with PCR-confirmed SARS-CoV-2 infection or an uninfected control (not recorded which). As DNA, the CDR3 is TGCAGCGTTACGACAGGGGCGAAAGAGACCCAGTACTTC. Translation: CSVTTGAKETQYF.